The next 21 T cell receptor beta chains were all read from a single sample in a study of control samples from healthy donors and cancer patients. Repertoires were generated with immunoSEQ multiplex PCR, while TCRdb's copy carries only in-frame clones and drops some. The data show 150,000 or so clones, about nine tenths seen once. The sequencing input was blood. These receptors originate from a man aged 40-49 years in good health.

The chain employs TRBV4-1 and TRBJ1-3; D may be TRBD1 (5 bases). The CDR3 sequence is 15 residues long. Germline V gene sequence: CDR1 MGHRA, CDR2 YSYEKL. V lost 1 base to trimming and J lost 7 bases, with 14 bases between them. CDR3 protein: CASSQVQGSGNTIYF. The CDR3 bases are TGCGCCAGCAGCCAAGTCCAGGGCTCGGGCAACACCATATATTTT.

The J gene is TRBJ2-2, the V gene TRBV6-6, with unresolved D. The V end was cut by 5 bases, the J end by 1 base, with 11 bases between. Germline CDR1 is MNHNY and CDR2 is SVGAGI (reference sequence). This CDR3 is built from 15 residues. For the CDR3, the DNA is TGTGCCAGCAGTAGGACGGGTATGAACACCGGGGAGCTGTTTTTT. It codes for CASSRTGMNTGELFF.

This clone was observed once. The chain has TRBV3-1 (or the pseudogene TRBV3-2) and TRBJ2-7, with a weak D call TRBD1 (5 bases). V gave up 4 bases and J gave up 9 bases, with 13 bases separating them. The CDR3 runs 12 residues. Germline values: CDR1 LGHDT, CDR2 YNNKEL (reference sequence). CDR3 protein: CASSPDRSGQYF. The CDR3 nucleotides are TGTGCCAGCAGCCCCGACAGATCGGGGCAGTACTTC.

DNA for the CDR3: TGTGCCAGCACATCGGGGGTCTTTCAGCCCCAGCATTTT. This gives the protein CASTSGVFQPQHF. The V gene is TRBV12-3 or TRBV12-4, the J gene TRBJ1-5; D may be TRBD1 (5 bases). This CDR3 comprises 13 residues. Trimming stripped 7 bases from V and 6 bases from J, with 13 bases between.

This clone was detected only once. V gene TRBV6-5 combines with J gene TRBJ2-3; a possible D gene is TRBD2 (6 bases). The germline V gene has CDR1 MNHEY and CDR2 SVGAGI. Trimming stripped 4 bases from V and 1 base from J, with 9 bases between. This CDR3 has 14 amino acids. This CDR3 is CASSLGGRTDTQYF. CDR3 bases: TGTGCCAGCAGTTTGGGGGGACGCACAGATACGCAGTATTTT.

This chain links TRBV10-1 with TRBJ1-5; D is uncertain. The CDR3 contains 14 residues. Trimming removed 8 bases from V and 6 bases from J, with 17 bases in between. CDR1 is WNHNN and CDR2 is SYGVQD in the germline V gene (reference sequence). For the CDR3, the DNA is TGCGCCAGCCGAGGCACCCCTCAGGCTCAGCCCCAGCATTTT. Translated: CASRGTPQAQPQHF.

This clone occurred once. The V and J genes are TRBV19 and TRBJ1-4, with D perhaps matching TRBD1 (5 bases). The germline V gene has CDR1 LNHDA and CDR2 SQIVND (reference sequence). The V end lost 5 bases, the J end lost 2 bases, and 18 bases lay between the germline ends. The length of the CDR3 is 17 residues. The CDR3 is CASSQRPTGTTNEKLFF. CDR3 sequence (DNA): TGTGCCAGTAGTCAAAGACCCACGGGGACTACTAATGAAAAACTGTTTTTT.

This sequence joins TRBV5-1 and TRBJ2-2, with D tentatively TRBD1 (6 bases). Germline values: CDR1 SGHRS, CDR2 YFSETQ. The germline V and J ends were trimmed by 9 bases and 0 bases, with 12 bases remaining between them. This CDR3 is 14 amino acids long. The CDR3 region has the DNA TGCGCCATTAGGGCAGGGGCGAACACCGGGGAGCTGTTTTTT. Protein product: CAIRAGANTGELFF. Complete variable domain (other parts from reference TRBV5-1 and TRBJ2-2): KAGVTQTPRYLIKTRGQQVTLSCSPISGHRSVSWYQQTPGQGLQFLFEYFSETQRNKGNFPGRFSGRQFSNSRSEMNVSTLELGDSALYLCAIRAGANTGELFFGEGSRLTVL.

V usage is TRBV6-5 and J usage is TRBJ1-2, with D maybe TRBD1 (5 bases). Germline V CDR1 and CDR2: MNHEY, SVGAGI. The CDR3 extends over 16 amino acids. V was cut by 4 bases and J by 5 bases, with 20 bases left in between. The CDR3 DNA reads as TGTGCCAGCAGTTTGGACAACTCTCCCTGGGGTTATGGCTACACCTTC. Amino acid sequence: CASSLDNSPWGYGYTF.

The chain links TRBV2 to TRBJ1-4; 9 bases fit TRBD1. The CDR3 has 16 amino acids. Germline CDR1 and CDR2: SNHLY and FYNNEI. V lost 8 bases, J lost 3 bases, and 10 bases stayed unmatched. CDR3: CASLSRDRASNEKLFF. The CDR3 DNA follows: TGTGCCAGCCTTTCCCGGGACAGGGCGTCTAATGAAAAACTGTTTTTT.

V and J are TRBV10-3 and TRBJ1-1; D is possibly TRBD1 (6 bases). Germline assignment: CDR1 ENHRY and CDR2 SYGVKD. Trimming removed 6 bases at V and 6 bases at J, with 14 bases between. The CDR3 extends over 13 amino acids. Here the CDR3 DNA reads TGTGCCATCAGAGAACAGGGTCTGCCTGAAGCTTTCTTT. It encodes CAIREQGLPEAFF.

This clone was picked up one time. The rearrangement joins TRBV6-1 to TRBJ1-2; D gene unclear. The CDR3 is made up of 13 amino acids. V lost 1 base and J lost 4, with 7 bases in between. Germline assignment: CDR1 MNHNS and CDR2 SASEGT. The CDR3, as DNA: TGTGCCAGCAGTGAAGTCGGATTCTATGGCTACACCTTC. It yields the protein CASSEVGFYGYTF.

The CDR3, as DNA: TGTGCCATCAGTGAGAGGACTAGCGGGGGTACCACAAGGGAGACCCAGTACTTC. Translation gives CAISERTSGGTTRETQYF. The chain links TRBV10-3 to TRBJ2-5, with 13 bases identical to TRBD2. CDR3 length equals 18 residues. The ends lost 2 bases at V and 5 bases at J; junction bases unmatched: 11. From germline, CDR1 is ENHRY and CDR2 SYGVKD.

The chain combines TRBV3-1 (or the pseudogene TRBV3-2) with TRBJ2-7; D remains unclear. The CDR3 extends over 11 amino acids. The germline V and J ends were trimmed by 6 bases and 6 bases, with 9 bases remaining between them. The germline CDR1 and CDR2 sequences are LGHDT and YNNKEL (reference sequence). CDR3 amino acids: CASSLIGEQYF. The CDR3 DNA reads TGTGCCAGCAGTCTTATTGGCGAGCAGTACTTC.

V is TRBV5-5 and J is TRBJ1-2, with TRBD1 matching over 7 bases. Germline loops: CDR1 SGHKS, CDR2 YYEKEE (reference sequence). Trimming at V came to 0 bases and at J to 7 bases, leaving 6 bases not matched to a gene. The CDR3 has 14 amino acids. The CDR3 DNA reads as TGTGCCAGCAGCTTGGACAGGGGTTGTTGTGGCTACACCTTC. The encoded protein is CASSLDRGCCGYTF.

The V call is TRBV9, the J call TRBJ2-7; D is unresolved. V was clipped by 0 bases and J by 4 bases, with 5 bases between them. The length of the CDR3 is 12 residues. Germline values: CDR1 SGDLS, CDR2 YYNGEE. In nucleotides, the CDR3 is TGTGCCAGCAGCGTAGGGCAATACGAGCAGTACTTC. As protein: CASSVGQYEQYF.

This chain joins TRBV28 and TRBJ1-6; 11 nucleotides agree with TRBD1. Germline trimming cut 6 bases from V and 10 bases from J; bases unmatched to any gene: 8. The CDR3 consists of 15 residues. The germline V gene encodes CDR1 MDHEN and CDR2 SYDVKM. CDR3 in DNA: TGTGCCAGCAGCTCCCGGGACAGGGGGATGTCACCCCTCCACTTT. Amino acids: CASSSRDRGMSPLHF.

The V gene is TRBV6-2 or TRBV6-3, the J gene TRBJ1-2; D is undetermined. The germline V gene has CDR1 MNHEY and CDR2 SVGEGT. This CDR3 is built from 14 residues. Trimming removed 1 base from V and 0 bases from J, with 6 bases in between. CDR3 residues: CASSYLQTNYGYTF. The CDR3 nucleotides are TGTGCCAGCAGTTACTTACAGACTAACTATGGCTACACCTTC.

V and J are TRBV5-1 and TRBJ2-7; tentatively, D is TRBD2 (6 bases). CDR1 SGHRS and CDR2 YFSETQ come from the germline V gene. Trimming removed 3 bases at V and 4 bases at J, with 14 bases between. The CDR3 has 14 amino acids. Here the CDR3 reads CASSSRGRVYEQYF. Written as DNA, the CDR3 is TGCGCCAGCAGCTCGCGGGGCAGGGTTTACGAGCAGTACTTC.

The CDR3: CASSSTGASNTEAFF. The CDR3 DNA reads as TGCGCCAGCAGCTCAACAGGGGCGAGTAACACTGAAGCTTTCTTT. The V call is TRBV4-1, the J call TRBJ1-1; 7 bases are shared with TRBD1. V trimming: 5 bases; J trimming: 2 bases; junction bases outside the gene matches: 8. CDR1 is MGHRA and CDR2 is YSYEKL in the germline V gene. The CDR3 covers 15 residues.

The chain couples TRBV11-2 to TRBJ2-5, with a possible D match to TRBD1 (7 bases). The CDR3 contains 16 residues. Germline V lookup: CDR1 SGHAT, CDR2 FQNNGV. V was trimmed by 0 bases and J by 0 bases, leaving 11 bases between them. The CDR3 reads CASSLEAGGYQETQYF. As DNA, the CDR3 is TGTGCCAGCAGCTTAGAAGCAGGGGGGTACCAAGAGACCCAGTACTTC.